A selection of T cell receptor beta chains follows, all from one sample in a study of T cell repertoires in aging, cancer and after chemotherapy. Via MiXCR, TCRdb re-called the multiplex PCR reads, giving one row per CDR3 protein. The sample consists of thousands of distinct CDR3 sequences, 29% of them appearing once. The sequencing sample was made of blood. The receptors originated from a human donor in good health. Each CDR3 is given with its conserved first and last residue. The order of the fields is CDR3 protein, CDR3 DNA, V gene, J gene, D gene, clone size. A D gene is named only where the DNA matches it firmly. Only some rows state a clone size, as once, few, many or a class for expanded clones.

CASSRQGVDSPLHF,TGTGCCAGCAGTAGGCAGGGGGTGGATTCACCCCTCCACTTT,TRBV12-3/TRBV12-4,TRBJ1-6,TRBD1,-
CASSIGYDTRTNHGYTF,TGTGCCAGTAGTATAGGTTACGACACGCGAACTAACCATGGCTACACCTTC,TRBV19,TRBJ1-2,-,medium-sized
CASSTTLTGQETQYF,TGTGCCAGTAGTACCACCCTGACAGGCCAAGAGACCCAGTACTTC,TRBV19,TRBJ2-5,-,medium-sized
CAIHGGGGTEAFF,TGTGCCATACACGGAGGGGGTGGGACTGAAGCTTTCTTT,TRBV6-6,TRBJ1-1,-,-
CASSDSTASIGNEQFF,TGTGCCAGCAGCGATAGTACTGCGTCCATCGGCAATGAGCAGTTCTTC,TRBV6-1,TRBJ2-1,-,few
CASTTPGQGLAGGPDEQFF,TGTGCCAGCACCACACCCGGACAGGGCCTAGCGGGAGGGCCCGATGAGCAGTTCTTC,TRBV5-4,TRBJ2-1,TRBD2,-
CASRPGLAGAETQYF,TGTGCCAGCAGACCTGGACTAGCGGGAGCAGAGACCCAGTACTTC,TRBV6-5,TRBJ2-5,TRBD2,few
CASSLGLGTPEAFF,TGTGCCAGCAGCCTGGGACTTGGGACCCCTGAAGCTTTCTTT,TRBV6-5,TRBJ1-1,-,-
CASSLSGRIQETQYF,TGCGCCAGCAGCTTGAGCGGGCGAATCCAAGAGACCCAGTACTTC,TRBV5-1,TRBJ2-5,-,-
CASSLLGGTQYF,TGTGCCAGCAGCTTGCTTGGTGGTACGCAGTATTTT,TRBV7-2,TRBJ2-3,-,-
CASSPPGLRQETQYF,TGTGCCAGCTCACCACCGGGACTACGACAAGAGACCCAGTACTTC,TRBV18,TRBJ2-5,TRBD2,medium-sized
CAWSLSYEQYF,TGTGCCTGGAGTTTATCTTACGAGCAGTACTTC,TRBV30,TRBJ2-7,-,-
CASSSSGTIPYEQYF,TGTGCCAGCAGCTCTAGCGGGACCATCCCCTACGAGCAGTACTTC,TRBV7-2,TRBJ2-7,TRBD2,-
CASSPTAGANTEAFF,TGCGCCAGCAGCCCGACGGCGGGGGCGAACACTGAAGCTTTCTTT,TRBV5-1,TRBJ1-1,-,-
CASSSFGDPGEQFF,TGTGCCAGCAGCTCGTTTGGGGACCCGGGTGAGCAGTTCTTC,TRBV5-1,TRBJ2-1,-,-
CASSSGPNYEQYF,TGTGCCAGCAGCTCCGGACCGAACTACGAGCAGTACTTC,TRBV7-6,TRBJ2-7,-,few
CASSNGGRNEQFF,TGTGCCAGCAGTAACGGTGGAAGGAATGAGCAGTTCTTC,TRBV6-5,TRBJ2-1,-,medium-sized
CASSDRVETEAFF,TGTGCCAGCAGCGACAGGGTTGAGACTGAAGCTTTCTTT,TRBV6-2/TRBV6-3,TRBJ1-1,TRBD1,few
CATNRGGETQYF,TGTGCCACCAACAGGGGAGGAGAGACCCAGTACTTC,TRBV15,TRBJ2-5,-,-
CASSMGGSYNEQFF,TGTGCCAGTTCTATGGGGGGGTCTTACAATGAGCAGTTCTTC,TRBV27,TRBJ2-1,TRBD2,large
CASSSSGTSAYNEQFF,TGTGCCAGCAGTTCCTCCGGGACTAGCGCTTACAATGAGCAGTTCTTC,TRBV6-2/TRBV6-3,TRBJ2-1,TRBD2,-
CASSPAGTYEQYF,TGTGCCAGCAGCCCGGCCGGGACATACGAGCAGTACTTC,TRBV6-5,TRBJ2-7,-,medium-sized
CASSSWGRRGTEAFF,TGTGCCAGCAGTTCATGGGGGCGTAGAGGGACTGAAGCTTTCTTT,TRBV6-5,TRBJ1-1,-,medium-sized
CASSLGRSSTDTQYF,TGTGCCAGCAGCCTAGGGAGATCGAGCACAGATACGCAGTATTTT,TRBV7-9,TRBJ2-3,-,few
CASSLIAGGLTDTQYF,TGTGCCAGCAGCTTGATTGCGGGAGGACTCACAGATACGCAGTATTTT,TRBV5-6,TRBJ2-3,TRBD2,medium-sized
CATSRAGGGTGELFF,TGTGCCACCAGCAGAGCGGGAGGAGGCACCGGGGAGCTGTTTTTT,TRBV15,TRBJ2-2,TRBD2,medium-sized
CASSQTSGSDEQFF,TGTGCCAGTAGCCAAACTAGCGGGAGCGATGAGCAGTTCTTC,TRBV19,TRBJ2-1,TRBD2,medium-sized
CSASGDSGRDTIYF,TGCAGTGCGTCTGGGGACAGTGGGAGGGACACCATATATTTT,TRBV20-1,TRBJ1-3,TRBD1,-
CASSDRAFTKNIQYF,TGTGCCAGCTCGGACAGGGCGTTTACCAAAAACATTCAGTACTTC,TRBV6-6,TRBJ2-4,TRBD1,-
CASSLKDSQNIQYF,TGCGCCAGCAGCTTGAAAGACAGCCAAAACATTCAGTACTTC,TRBV5-1,TRBJ2-4,-,few
CASSTDSGYNEQFF,TGTGCCAGCAGCACAGACTCCGGGTACAATGAGCAGTTCTTC,TRBV7-2,TRBJ2-1,-,-
CASSERTGGTEAFF,TGCGCCAGCAGCGAAAGGACAGGGGGGACTGAAGCTTTCTTT,TRBV5-1,TRBJ1-1,TRBD1,few